The clone carrying this T cell receptor (beta chain) has ten or more counts. Its antigen is not identified. TCRdb itself ran the reads through MiXCR, one entry per CDR3 protein. The data contain about 830,000 distinct CDR3 sequences, 30% to 35% of them singletons. The germline CDR1 and CDR2 sequences are MNHNS and SASEGT. The CDR3 extends over 16 amino acids. Trimming left V 5 bases short and J 0 bases short, with 14 bases between. These data originate in a study of T cell repertoires in cytomegalovirus infection. The gene calls are TRBV6-1 and TRBJ1-5, with unresolved D. The sequence was obtained from a human donor in good health (CMV status not recorded). Some clones in this sample may be carry-over from other donors' samples. The sample here was cultured CD8+ T cells from PBMCs, taken from culture after CMV antigen stimulation. In DNA form, the CDR3 reads TGTGCCAGCAGTCCCGAACCGGTTTATAGCAATCAGCCCCAGCATTTT. Translating gives CASSPEPVYSNQPQHF.